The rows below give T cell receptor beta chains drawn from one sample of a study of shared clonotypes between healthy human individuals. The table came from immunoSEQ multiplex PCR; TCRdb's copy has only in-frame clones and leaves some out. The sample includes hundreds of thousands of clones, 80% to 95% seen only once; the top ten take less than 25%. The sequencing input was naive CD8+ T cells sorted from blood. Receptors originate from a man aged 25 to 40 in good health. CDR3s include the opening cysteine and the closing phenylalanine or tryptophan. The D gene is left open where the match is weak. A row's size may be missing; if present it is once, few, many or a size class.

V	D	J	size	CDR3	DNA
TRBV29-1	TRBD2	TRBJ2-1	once	CSVEGDYPRASYNEQFF	TGCAGCGTTGAGGGGGACTATCCCCGGGCCTCCTACAATGAGCAGTTCTTC
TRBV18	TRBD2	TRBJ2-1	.	CASSPGLAGPYNEQFF	TGTGCCAGCTCACCAGGGCTAGCGGGACCTTACAATGAGCAGTTCTTC
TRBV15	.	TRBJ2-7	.	CATSRDWRDQSEQYF	TGTGCCACCAGCAGAGATTGGAGGGATCAAAGCGAGCAGTACTTC
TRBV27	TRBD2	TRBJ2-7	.	CASRRTTSAGYYEQYF	TGTGCCAGCAGGCGAACAACTAGCGCTGGTTACTACGAGCAGTACTTC
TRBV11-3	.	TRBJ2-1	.	CASSSPQAVIPYNEQFF	TGTGCCAGCAGCTCACCCCAAGCGGTGATACCCTACAATGAGCAGTTCTTC
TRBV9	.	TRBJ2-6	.	CASSARDVTSGANVLTF	TGTGCCAGCAGCGCCCGGGACGTAACCTCTGGGGCCAACGTCCTGACTTTC
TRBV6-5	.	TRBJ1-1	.	CASSYSTQGNTEAFF	TGTGCCAGCAGTTACTCGACACAGGGGAACACTGAAGCTTTCTTT
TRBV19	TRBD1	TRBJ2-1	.	CASSIRQGFNEQFF	TGTGCCAGTAGTATTAGACAGGGCTTCAATGAGCAGTTCTTC
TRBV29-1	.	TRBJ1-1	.	CSVQGRRTEAFF	TGCAGCGTTCAGGGGAGGAGGACTGAAGCTTTCTTT
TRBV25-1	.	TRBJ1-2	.	CASSEGHYGYTF	TGTGCCAGCAGTGAAGGTCACTATGGCTACACCTTC
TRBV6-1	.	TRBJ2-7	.	CASSEVSGSSYEQYF	TGTGCCAGCAGTGAAGTTTCAGGTAGCTCCTACGAGCAGTACTTC
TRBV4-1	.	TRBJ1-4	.	CASSQESQPNEKLFF	TGCGCCAGCAGCCAAGAGAGTCAGCCTAATGAAAAACTGTTTTTT
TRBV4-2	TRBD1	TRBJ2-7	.	CASSHNRGFSYEQYF	TGTGCCAGCAGCCATAACAGGGGGTTCTCCTACGAGCAGTACTTC
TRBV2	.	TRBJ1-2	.	CASSVSRRNYGYTF	TGTGCCAGCAGTGTTTCAAGGCGTAACTATGGCTACACCTTC
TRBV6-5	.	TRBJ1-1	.	CASTVTLGTKEAFF	TGTGCCAGCACAGTTACCCTGGGTACCAAAGAAGCTTTCTTT
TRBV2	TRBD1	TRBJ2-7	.	CASSGQGAEKYF	TGTGCCAGCAGTGGACAGGGGGCGGAAAAGTACTTC
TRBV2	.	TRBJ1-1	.	CALWGGSSTEAFF	TGTGCCCTCTGGGGAGGGTCTTCCACTGAAGCTTTCTTT
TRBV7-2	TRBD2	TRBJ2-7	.	CASSFTSGRTSYEQYF	TGTGCCAGCAGCTTTACTAGCGGGCGGACATCCTACGAGCAGTACTTC
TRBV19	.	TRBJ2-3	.	CASSSLSTDTQYF	TGTGCCAGTAGTTCGTTAAGCACAGATACGCAGTATTTT
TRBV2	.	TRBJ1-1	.	CASSKMAEEAFF	TGTGCCAGCAGTAAGATGGCGGAGGAAGCTTTCTTT
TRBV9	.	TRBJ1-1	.	CASSVGAGPADTEAFF	TGTGCCAGCAGCGTAGGGGCAGGTCCAGCGGACACTGAAGCTTTCTTT
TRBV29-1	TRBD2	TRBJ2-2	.	CSAHEWGPAGPTGELFF	TGCAGCGCCCACGAATGGGGCCCAGCGGGACCCACAGGGGAGCTGTTTTTT
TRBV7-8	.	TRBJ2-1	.	CASSSDLDNEQFF	TGTGCCAGCAGTTCCGACTTAGACAATGAGCAGTTCTTC
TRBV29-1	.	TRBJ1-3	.	CSVEPGLSGNTIYF	TGCAGCGTTGAACCGGGACTCTCTGGAAACACCATATATTTT
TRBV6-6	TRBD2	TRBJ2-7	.	CASRPGTSGALEQYF	TGTGCCAGCAGGCCCGGGACTAGCGGGGCCCTAGAGCAGTACTTC
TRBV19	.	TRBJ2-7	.	CASSIAGTNYEQYF	TGTGCCAGTAGTATTGCGGGTACGAACTACGAGCAGTACTTC
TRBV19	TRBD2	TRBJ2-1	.	CASSISGSGNEQFF	TGTGCCAGTAGTATAAGCGGGAGCGGGAATGAGCAGTTCTTC
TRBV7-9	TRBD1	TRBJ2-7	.	CASSLGDSNEQYF	TGTGCCAGCAGCTTGGGGGACAGCAACGAGCAGTACTTC
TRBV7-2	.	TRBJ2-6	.	CASSLGRQGTLGANVLTF	TGTGCCAGCAGCCTCGGCCGGCAGGGGACCCTTGGGGCCAACGTCCTGACTTTC
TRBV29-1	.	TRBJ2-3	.	CSVDPQGWGADTQYF	TGCAGCGTTGACCCGCAGGGGTGGGGCGCAGATACGCAGTATTTT
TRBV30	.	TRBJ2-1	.	CAWMAEDEQFF	TGTGCCTGGATGGCGGAAGATGAGCAGTTCTTC
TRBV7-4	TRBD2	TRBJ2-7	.	CASSLVPSGKYEQYF	TGTGCCAGCAGCTTAGTTCCTAGCGGGAAATACGAGCAGTACTTC
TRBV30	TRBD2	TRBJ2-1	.	CLGGLGEFF	TGTTTGGGGGGACTAGGAGAGTTCTTC
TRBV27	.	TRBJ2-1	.	CASTTLGSYNEQFF	TGTGCCAGCACCACCTTGGGGTCCTACAATGAGCAGTTCTTC
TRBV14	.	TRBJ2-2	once	CASSQDGRTLSNTGELFF	TGTGCCAGCAGCCAGGATGGCCGGACCCTGTCGAACACCGGGGAGCTGTTTTTT
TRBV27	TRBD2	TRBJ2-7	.	CASSASLAGVSYEQYF	TGTGCCAGCAGTGCTTCACTAGCGGGGGTAAGCTACGAGCAGTACTTC
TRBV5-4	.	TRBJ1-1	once	CASSLGGQPYEAFF	TGTGCCAGCAGCTTGGGCGGACAGCCGTACGAAGCTTTCTTT
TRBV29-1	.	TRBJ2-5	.	CSVERDQETQYF	TGCAGCGTTGAACGGGACCAAGAGACCCAGTACTTC
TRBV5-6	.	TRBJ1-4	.	CASQIWGEEKLFF	TGTGCCAGCCAGATTTGGGGGGAAGAAAAACTGTTTTTT
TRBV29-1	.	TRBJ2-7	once	CSDRTIEGEQYF	TGCAGCGACCGGACCATTGAGGGCGAGCAGTACTTC
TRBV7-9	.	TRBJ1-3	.	CASSLVVSGNTIYF	TGTGCCAGCAGCCTAGTAGTCTCTGGAAACACCATATATTTT
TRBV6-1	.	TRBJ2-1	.	CASSEGVLSYNEQFF	TGTGCCAGCAGTGAAGGCGTGCTCTCCTACAATGAGCAGTTCTTC
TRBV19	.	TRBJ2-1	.	CASSISFAVEHEQFF	TGTGCCAGTAGTATAAGTTTCGCGGTAGAACATGAGCAGTTCTTC
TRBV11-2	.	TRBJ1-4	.	CASSSLETRKLFF	TGTGCCAGCAGCTCCCTCGAGACGCGAAAACTGTTTTTT
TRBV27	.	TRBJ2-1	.	CASSLSESYEQFF	TGTGCCAGCAGTTTGTCCGAGTCCTATGAGCAGTTCTTC
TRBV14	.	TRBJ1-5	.	CASSQRDSPGEPQHF	TGTGCCAGCAGCCAACGAGACTCCCCGGGCGAGCCCCAGCATTTT
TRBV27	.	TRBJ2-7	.	CASSEQDSHYEQYF	TGTGCCAGCAGTGAACAGGACAGTCACTACGAGCAGTACTTC
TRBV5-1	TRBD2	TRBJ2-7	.	CASPKMQLAGSYEQYF	TGCGCCAGCCCAAAAATGCAACTAGCGGGGTCCTACGAGCAGTACTTC
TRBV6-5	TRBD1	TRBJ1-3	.	CASSTDRGSGNTIYF	TGTGCCAGCAGTACGGACAGGGGATCCGGAAACACCATATATTTT
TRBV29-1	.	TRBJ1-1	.	CSTTDGSGAEAFF	TGCAGCACCACAGACGGGTCTGGAGCTGAAGCTTTCTTT
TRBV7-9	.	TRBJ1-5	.	CASSSKDPNQPQHF	TGTGCCAGCAGCTCCAAAGACCCGAATCAGCCCCAGCATTTT
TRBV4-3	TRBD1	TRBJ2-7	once	CASSPGTGTYEQYF	TGCGCCAGCAGCCCAGGGACAGGGACCTACGAGCAGTACTTC
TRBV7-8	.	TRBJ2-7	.	CASSFRQGPPYEQYF	TGTGCCAGCAGCTTCCGCCAGGGACCCCCCTACGAGCAGTACTTC
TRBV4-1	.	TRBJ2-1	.	CASSQDRLQSSYNEQFF	TGCGCCAGCAGCCAAGATAGGCTACAAAGCTCCTACAATGAGCAGTTCTTC
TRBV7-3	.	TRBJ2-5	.	CASSFGGLSETQYF	TGTGCCAGCAGCTTTGGGGGGCTTTCAGAGACCCAGTACTTC
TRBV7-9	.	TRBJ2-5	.	CASTFHRDFQETQYF	TGTGCCAGCACCTTCCACAGGGACTTTCAAGAGACCCAGTACTTC
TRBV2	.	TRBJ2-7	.	CASSSPRERVAYEQYF	TGTGCCAGCAGTAGCCCGAGGGAGCGGGTAGCCTACGAGCAGTACTTC
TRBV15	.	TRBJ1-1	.	CATSREGGQAEAFF	TGTGCCACCAGCAGAGAGGGGGGGCAAGCTGAAGCTTTCTTT
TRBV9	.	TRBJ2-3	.	CASSYNGGPTDTQYF	TGTGCCAGCAGCTATAACGGGGGGCCCACAGATACGCAGTATTTT